The entry that follows covers one T cell receptor beta chain sequence. These data belong to a study of shared clonotypes between healthy human individuals. The data were produced by immunoSEQ multiplex PCR, yet TCRdb's version contains in-frame clones alone and is incomplete. Of about a million clones listed, more than 75% were seen once; the top ten hold 1.5%. Germline loops: CDR1 SEHNR, CDR2 FQNEAQ (reference sequence). CDR3 length equals 15 residues. The germline V and J ends were trimmed by 8 bases and 5 bases, with 18 bases remaining between them. The sequence derives from a man younger than 35 in good health. The chain combines TRBV7-9 with TRBJ2-2; weak D call: TRBD2 (5 bases). The sequenced sample consisted of memory CD4+ T cells sorted from blood. Regarding subset: CD45RA-negative fraction. CDR3 residues: CASEWYGGLTGELFF. The DNA of the CDR3 is TGTGCCAGCGAGTGGTACGGCGGGCTGACCGGGGAGCTGTTTTTT.